The rows below give T cell receptor beta chains drawn from one sample of a study of T cells in localized non-small cell lung cancer. Libraries were prepared by immunoSEQ multiplex PCR; TCRdb keeps only in-frame clonotypes and omits some of them. Of 50,000 to 55,000 clones in the sample, roughly 88% were seen once. The source material was peripheral blood mononuclear cells, sampled before any cancer treatment. The source is a man between 40 and 70 years old with stage III lung adenocarcinoma. The CDR3 runs from the conserved cysteine through the conserved F or W. A D gene is named only where the DNA matches it firmly. For some rows the clone size is stated as once, few or many, or as a class when expanded; others skip it.

cdr3_nt,cdr3_aa,v_call,clone_size,d_call,j_call
TGTGCCAGCCGCTCCCAAGGGGACGAGCAGTACTTC,CASRSQGDEQYF,TRBV25-1,-,-,TRBJ2-7
TGTGCCAGCAGCGCGGGTAGCTCCTACGAGCAGTACTTC,CASSAGSSYEQYF,TRBV5-6,-,-,TRBJ2-7
TGTGCCAGCAGTGAGGGATACGGAGGCTATGGCTACACCTTC,CASSEGYGGYGYTF,TRBV6-1,-,-,TRBJ1-2
TGTGCCAGCAGCTCCACCGGACAGGGCACAGATACGCAGTATTTT,CASSSTGQGTDTQYF,TRBV7-3,-,TRBD1,TRBJ2-3
TGTGCCAGCAGCTTAGAAATGACCAGGCGACTGAACACTGAAGCTTTCTTT,CASSLEMTRRLNTEAFF,TRBV7-9,few,-,TRBJ1-1
TGTGCCAGCAGCTTTGGGGGCTATAGAACAGATACGCAGTATTTT,CASSFGGYRTDTQYF,TRBV7-2,-,-,TRBJ2-3
TGTGCCAGCAGCTTAGAAACCTCCGGGGATACGCAGTATTTT,CASSLETSGDTQYF,TRBV11-2,-,-,TRBJ2-3
TGTGCCAGCAGTGCTCAGGGGGCTGAAGCAGATACGCAGTATTTT,CASSAQGAEADTQYF,TRBV2,-,TRBD1,TRBJ2-3
TGTGCCAGCAGCTTTTTTAAGGGGGCCACGGGGTACGAGCAGTACTTC,CASSFFKGATGYEQYF,TRBV5-4,-,TRBD1,TRBJ2-7
TGTGCCAGCAGCCGGCCAGGGACGCGGGCTTTCTTT,CASSRPGTRAFF,TRBV5-6,-,-,TRBJ1-1
TGTGCCAGCAGTGAAAGAGGGTCCTACTTC,CASSERGSYF,TRBV6-1,few,-,TRBJ1-2
TGTGCCAGCAGCTTGGGGACTAACTATGGCTACACCTTC,CASSLGTNYGYTF,TRBV11-3,-,-,TRBJ1-2
TGTGCCAGTCATGACGGTGGGGCAGGAGGGGGGACCCAGTACTTC,CASHDGGAGGGTQYF,TRBV19,-,-,TRBJ2-5
TGTGCCAGCAGCTTTGGGACGAGCCAAGAGACCCAGTACTTC,CASSFGTSQETQYF,TRBV7-2,few,-,TRBJ2-5
TGTGCCAGCCGCCCCGCAGGGAACACTGAAGCTTTCTTT,CASRPAGNTEAFF,TRBV6-1,-,-,TRBJ1-1
TGTGCCAGCAGTCCGGGGGAAGAATGGGAGACCCAGTACTTC,CASSPGEEWETQYF,TRBV7-2,-,-,TRBJ2-5
TGTGCCGCCGGGCGAGGTTACGAGCAGTACTTC,CAAGRGYEQYF,TRBV6-5,-,-,TRBJ2-7
TGTGCCAGCAGTCCCGCAGGGAGCGGAGAGACCCAGTACTTC,CASSPAGSGETQYF,TRBV27,-,-,TRBJ2-5
TGTGCCAGCAGCCCCCGCGTAGGAAGCTACGAGCAGTACTTC,CASSPRVGSYEQYF,TRBV14,-,-,TRBJ2-7
TGCGCCAGCAGCCGAGACGACAGGGTTGGGGAAAAACTGTTTTTT,CASSRDDRVGEKLFF,TRBV4-1,-,TRBD1,TRBJ1-4
TGTGCCAGCAGTGGGGGAAACTCCTACAATGAGCAGTTCTTC,CASSGGNSYNEQFF,TRBV25-1,-,-,TRBJ2-1
TGTGCCAGCAGCTTCGGGGACTCCTACGAGCAGTACTTC,CASSFGDSYEQYF,TRBV11-2,-,-,TRBJ2-7
TGTGCCAGCAGCTTGGACACCTACAATGAGCAGTTCTTC,CASSLDTYNEQFF,TRBV5-6,few,-,TRBJ2-1
TGTGCCAGCAGCTTAGCTGACAGGGTCCCTGGAAACACCATATATTTT,CASSLADRVPGNTIYF,TRBV7-2,-,TRBD1,TRBJ1-3
TGCGCCAGCAGTCCCCCGGGACAAGGAGGCTACACCTTC,CASSPPGQGGYTF,TRBV4-3,few,-,TRBJ1-2
TGCGCCAGCAGCCTGGGACTAGCGAGCACAGATACGCAGTATTTT,CASSLGLASTDTQYF,TRBV5-1,-,TRBD2,TRBJ2-3
TGTGCCAGCAGCGAGGGCGGGGGGGCCCAGGAGACCCAGTACTTC,CASSEGGGAQETQYF,TRBV9,-,TRBD2,TRBJ2-5
TGCGCCAGCAGCGACCCCTCGACAGCCTACAATGAGCAGTTCTTC,CASSDPSTAYNEQFF,TRBV5-1,-,-,TRBJ2-1
TGCGCCAGCAGCTCCCACCGGGACACCGGGGAGCTGTTTTTT,CASSSHRDTGELFF,TRBV4-3,once,-,TRBJ2-2
TGTGCCAGCAGCCACCGACAGGGGCTGAACACTGAAGCTTTCTTT,CASSHRQGLNTEAFF,TRBV6-5,-,TRBD1,TRBJ1-1
TGTGCCAGCAGCACCTCTTCTTCGCGTACCTACAATGAGCAGTTCTTC,CASSTSSSRTYNEQFF,TRBV9,few,-,TRBJ2-1
TGTGCCACCAGCGAGGGGGCTCAGCCCCAGCATTTT,CATSEGAQPQHF,TRBV15,-,TRBD1,TRBJ1-5
TGTGCCAGCAGCCAAGGTGTCTTACTGAAGTCCCCCTACGAGCAGTACTTC,CASSQGVLLKSPYEQYF,TRBV14,-,-,TRBJ2-7
TGCGCCAGCAGCTTGGAGGGAGAACCTAATTCACCCCTCCACTTT,CASSLEGEPNSPLHF,TRBV5-1,few,-,TRBJ1-6
TGTGCCAGCTCACCACCTGGCCAGGGCGGCGAGACCCAGTACTTC,CASSPPGQGGETQYF,TRBV18,-,-,TRBJ2-5
TGTGCCTCATCAGGGGGCGGGGGCTACAATGAGCAGTTCTTC,CASSGGGGYNEQFF,TRBV10-3,-,-,TRBJ2-1
TGTGCCAGCAGCAGGGGGACAGGGGGCACACTGTTT,CASSRGTGGTLF,TRBV21-1,-,-,TRBJ1-1